A selection of T cell receptor beta chains follows, all from one sample in a study of CD8 T cells in ankylosing spondylitis. TCRdb recomputed calls from the 5' RACE reads with MiXCR, one row per CDR3 protein. The table includes under 7,500 distinct CDR3 sequences, 2.1% detected once. Sequenced sample: blood, either unsorted or a sorted T cell fraction (not recorded which). The source is a male donor with ankylosing spondylitis or in good health (not recorded which). Each CDR3 is given with its conserved first and last residue. A D gene is named only where the DNA matches it firmly. Sizes are listed as once, few, many or a size class.

size	V	D	J	CDR3	DNA
many	TRBV9	-	TRBJ2-2	CASSVVAGELFF	TGTGCCAGCAGCGTAGTTGCCGGGGAGCTGTTTTTT
medium-sized	TRBV9	TRBD1	TRBJ2-2	CASSGTGPGELFF	TGTGCCAGCAGCGGGACAGGGCCCGGGGAGCTGTTTTTT
many	TRBV9	-	TRBJ2-7	CASSPPGRPHEQYF	TGTGCCAGCAGCCCCCCCGGGAGACCCCACGAGCAGTACTTC
many	TRBV9	-	TRBJ2-2	CASSASRQGANTGELFF	TGTGCCAGCAGCGCTAGTCGTCAGGGAGCGAACACCGGGGAGCTGTTTTTT
many	TRBV9	-	TRBJ2-2	CASSSRESGELFF	TGTGCCAGCAGCTCAAGGGAATCCGGGGAGCTGTTTTTT
many	TRBV9	TRBD2	TRBJ2-1	CASTLGRESSYNEQFF	TGTGCCAGCACCTTAGGGCGGGAGAGCTCCTACAATGAGCAGTTCTTC
many	TRBV9	-	TRBJ2-1	CASSVEAEIHNEQFF	TGTGCCAGCAGCGTAGAAGCGGAGATCCACAATGAGCAGTTCTTC
many	TRBV9	TRBD2	TRBJ2-7	CASSPSYLRLAGGSYEQYF	TGTGCCAGCAGCCCTAGTTATTTGAGACTAGCGGGAGGCTCCTACGAGCAGTACTTC
medium-sized	TRBV9	-	TRBJ2-2	CASSSRTLTTGELFF	TGTGCCAGCAGCAGCCGGACCCTTACCACCGGGGAGCTGTTTTTT
many	TRBV9	TRBD2	TRBJ2-3	CASSTRTSDSTDTQYF	TGTGCCAGCAGCACCAGGACTAGCGATAGCACAGATACGCAGTATTTT
many	TRBV9	-	TRBJ2-1	CASSVFGSRDNEQFF	TGTGCCAGCAGCGTGTTCGGGAGCCGCGACAATGAGCAGTTCTTC
many	TRBV9	TRBD1	TRBJ1-5	CASSVGTGGYQPQHF	TGTGCCAGCAGCGTAGGGACAGGGGGGTATCAGCCCCAGCATTTT
medium-sized	TRBV9	-	TRBJ2-1	CASSVGARYNEQFF	TGTGCCAGCAGCGTAGGGGCACGCTACAATGAGCAGTTCTTC
many	TRBV9	-	TRBJ2-1	CASSLWESSYNEQFF	TGTGCCAGCAGCCTCTGGGAGAGCTCCTACAATGAGCAGTTCTTC
many	TRBV9	-	TRBJ1-4	CASSNPAGGDPRGEKLFF	TGTGCCAGCAGCAATCCCGCCGGGGGGGACCCCAGGGGAGAAAAACTGTTTTTT
many	TRBV9	TRBD2	TRBJ2-1	CASTPGTGLAGNEQFF	TGTGCCAGCACCCCGGGAACGGGACTAGCGGGCAATGAGCAGTTCTTC
many	TRBV9	-	TRBJ2-3	CASSVGQTSTDTQYF	TGTGCCAGCAGCGTGGGGCAGACTAGCACAGATACGCAGTATTTT
many	TRBV9	-	TRBJ2-7	CASSVAEGIEQYF	TGTGCCAGCAGCGTAGCTGAGGGAATCGAGCAGTACTTC
many	TRBV9	TRBD2	TRBJ2-1	CASSVRLAGGQSYNEQFF	TGTGCCAGCAGCGTAAGGCTAGCGGGAGGGCAATCCTACAATGAGCAGTTCTTC
many	TRBV9	-	TRBJ2-7	CASSVGGGVSYEQYF	TGTGCCAGCAGCGTAGGGGGGGGCGTTTCCTACGAGCAGTACTTC
medium-sized	TRBV9	TRBD1	TRBJ2-5	CASSPRTGQETQYF	TGTGCCAGCAGCCCCCGGACAGGGCAAGAGACCCAGTACTTC
many	TRBV9	-	TRBJ2-5	CASSSSGRGETQYF	TGTGCCAGCAGCAGTTCCGGGAGAGGAGAGACCCAGTACTTC
many	TRBV9	TRBD2	TRBJ2-2	CASSPLGLAGGNTGELFF	TGTGCCAGCAGCCCCCTGGGACTAGCGGGAGGAAACACCGGGGAGCTGTTTTTT
many	TRBV9	-	TRBJ2-5	CASSVATQSQETQYF	TGTGCCAGCAGCGTAGCTACTCAGAGCCAAGAGACCCAGTACTTC
many	TRBV9	TRBD1	TRBJ1-6	CASSAGQGAKSYNSPLHF	TGTGCCAGCAGCGCCGGACAGGGGGCGAAGTCCTATAATTCACCCCTCCACTTT
many	TRBV9	-	TRBJ2-1	CASSVDRGDEQFF	TGTGCCAGCAGCGTAGATCGGGGAGATGAGCAGTTCTTC
many	TRBV9	TRBD1	TRBJ2-1	CASSATGGSYNEQFF	TGTGCCAGCAGCGCCACAGGGGGCTCCTACAATGAGCAGTTCTTC